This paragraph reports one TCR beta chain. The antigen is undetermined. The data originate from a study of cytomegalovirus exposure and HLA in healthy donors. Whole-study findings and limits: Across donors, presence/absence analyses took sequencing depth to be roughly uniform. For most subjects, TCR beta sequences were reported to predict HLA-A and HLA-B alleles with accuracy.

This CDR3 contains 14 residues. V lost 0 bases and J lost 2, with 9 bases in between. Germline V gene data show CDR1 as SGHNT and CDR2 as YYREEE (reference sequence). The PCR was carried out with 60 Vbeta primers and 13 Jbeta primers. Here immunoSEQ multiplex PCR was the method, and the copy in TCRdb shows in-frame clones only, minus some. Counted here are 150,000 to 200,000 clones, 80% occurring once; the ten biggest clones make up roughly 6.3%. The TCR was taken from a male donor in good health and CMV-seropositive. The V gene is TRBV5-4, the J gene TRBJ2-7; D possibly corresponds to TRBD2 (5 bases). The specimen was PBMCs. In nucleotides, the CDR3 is TGTGCCAGCAGCTTGGTAGGAGGACCCTACGAGCAGTACTTC. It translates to CASSLVGGPYEQYF.